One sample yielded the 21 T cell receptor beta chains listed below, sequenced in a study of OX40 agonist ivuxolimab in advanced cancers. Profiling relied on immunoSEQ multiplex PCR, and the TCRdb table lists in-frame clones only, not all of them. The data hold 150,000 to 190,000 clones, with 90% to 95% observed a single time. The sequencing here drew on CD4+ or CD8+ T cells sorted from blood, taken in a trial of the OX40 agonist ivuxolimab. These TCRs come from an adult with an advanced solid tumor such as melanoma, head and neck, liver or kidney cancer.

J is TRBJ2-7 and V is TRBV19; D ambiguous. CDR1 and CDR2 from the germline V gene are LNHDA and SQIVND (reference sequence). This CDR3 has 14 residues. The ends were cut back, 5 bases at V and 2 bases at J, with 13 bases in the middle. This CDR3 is CASSWTVRPYEQYF. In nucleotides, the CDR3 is TGTGCCAGTAGTTGGACGGTCAGACCCTACGAGCAGTACTTC.

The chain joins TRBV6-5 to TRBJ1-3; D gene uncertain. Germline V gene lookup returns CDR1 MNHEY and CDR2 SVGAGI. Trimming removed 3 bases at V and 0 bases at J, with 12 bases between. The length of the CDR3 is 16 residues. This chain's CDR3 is CASSYGKTSSGNTIYF. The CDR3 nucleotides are TGTGCCAGCAGTTATGGAAAGACATCCTCTGGAAACACCATATATTTT.

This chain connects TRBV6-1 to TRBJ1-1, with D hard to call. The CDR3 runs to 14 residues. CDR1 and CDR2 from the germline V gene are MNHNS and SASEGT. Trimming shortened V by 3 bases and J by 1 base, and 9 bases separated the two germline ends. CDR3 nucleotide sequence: TGTGCCAGCAGTGAGGGCAGCAGGAACACTGAAGCTTTCTTT. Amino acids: CASSEGSRNTEAFF.

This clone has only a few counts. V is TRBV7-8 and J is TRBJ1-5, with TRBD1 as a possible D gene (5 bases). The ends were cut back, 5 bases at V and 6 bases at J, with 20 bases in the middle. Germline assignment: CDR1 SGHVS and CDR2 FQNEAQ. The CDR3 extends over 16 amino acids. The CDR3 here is CASSTNSVGGSQPQHF. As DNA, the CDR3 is TGTGCCAGCAGCACAAACAGCGTTGGGGGGTCTCAGCCCCAGCATTTT.

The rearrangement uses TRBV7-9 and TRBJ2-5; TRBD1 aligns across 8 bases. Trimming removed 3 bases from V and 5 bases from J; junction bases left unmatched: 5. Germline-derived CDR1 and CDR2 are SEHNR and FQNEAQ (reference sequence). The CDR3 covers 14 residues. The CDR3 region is CASSLLRTGETQYF. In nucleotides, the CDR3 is TGTGCCAGCAGCTTGCTCCGGACAGGGGAGACCCAGTACTTC.

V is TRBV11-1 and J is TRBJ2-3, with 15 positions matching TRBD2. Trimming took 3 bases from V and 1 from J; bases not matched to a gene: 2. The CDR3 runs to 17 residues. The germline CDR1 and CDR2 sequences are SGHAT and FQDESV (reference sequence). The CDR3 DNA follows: TGTGCCAGCAGCTTGGGGACTAGCGGGAGGCGCACAGATACGCAGTATTTT. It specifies CASSLGTSGRRTDTQYF.

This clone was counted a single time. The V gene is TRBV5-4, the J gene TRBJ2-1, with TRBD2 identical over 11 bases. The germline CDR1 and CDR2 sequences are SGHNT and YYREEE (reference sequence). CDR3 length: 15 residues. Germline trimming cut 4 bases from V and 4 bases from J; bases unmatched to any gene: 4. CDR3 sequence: CASSPGTSGYNEQFF. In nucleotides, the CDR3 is TGTGCCAGCAGCCCGGGGACTAGCGGTTACAATGAGCAGTTCTTC.

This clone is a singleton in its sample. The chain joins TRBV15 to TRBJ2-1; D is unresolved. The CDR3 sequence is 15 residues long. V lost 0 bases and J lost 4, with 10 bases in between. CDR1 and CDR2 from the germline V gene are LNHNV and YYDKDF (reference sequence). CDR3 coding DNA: TGTGCCACCAGCAGAGATAGATCGGGTTACAATGAGCAGTTCTTC. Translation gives CATSRDRSGYNEQFF.

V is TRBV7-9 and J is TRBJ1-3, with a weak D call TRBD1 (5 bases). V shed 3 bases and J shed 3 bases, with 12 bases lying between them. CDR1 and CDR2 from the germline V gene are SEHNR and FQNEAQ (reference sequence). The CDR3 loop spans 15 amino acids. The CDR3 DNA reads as TGTGCCAGCAGCTTGCCGGCGGACAATGGAAACACCATATATTTT. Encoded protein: CASSLPADNGNTIYF.

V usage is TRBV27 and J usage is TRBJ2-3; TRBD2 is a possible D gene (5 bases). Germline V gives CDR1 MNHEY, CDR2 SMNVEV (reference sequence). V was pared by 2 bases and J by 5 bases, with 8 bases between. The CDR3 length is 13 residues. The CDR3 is CASSLKGRDTQYF. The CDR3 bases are TGTGCCAGCAGTTTAAAAGGGAGAGATACGCAGTATTTT.

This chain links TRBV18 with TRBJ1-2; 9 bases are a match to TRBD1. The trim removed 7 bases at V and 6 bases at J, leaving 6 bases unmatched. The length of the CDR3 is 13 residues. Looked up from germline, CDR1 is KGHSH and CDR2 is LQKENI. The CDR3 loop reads CASLTDRGNGYTF. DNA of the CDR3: TGTGCCAGCTTGACGGACAGGGGCAATGGCTACACCTTC.

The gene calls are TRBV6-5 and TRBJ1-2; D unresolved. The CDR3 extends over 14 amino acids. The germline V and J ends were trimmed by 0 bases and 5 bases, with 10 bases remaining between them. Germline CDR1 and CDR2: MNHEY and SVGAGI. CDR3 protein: CASSYSRSEYGYTF. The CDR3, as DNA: TGTGCCAGCAGTTACTCGAGATCGGAATATGGCTACACCTTC.

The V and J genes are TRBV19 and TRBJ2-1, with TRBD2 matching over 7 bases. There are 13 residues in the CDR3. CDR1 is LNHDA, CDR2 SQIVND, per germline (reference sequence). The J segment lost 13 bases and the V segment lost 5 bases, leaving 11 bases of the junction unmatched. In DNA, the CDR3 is TGTGCCAGTAGTTCCACCCGGGGGGACGCACAGTTCTTC. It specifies CASSSTRGDAQFF.

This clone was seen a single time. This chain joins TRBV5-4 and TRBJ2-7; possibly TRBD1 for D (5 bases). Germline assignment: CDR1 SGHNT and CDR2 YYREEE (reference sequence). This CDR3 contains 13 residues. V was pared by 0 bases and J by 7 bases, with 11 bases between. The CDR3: CASSLGPQGEQYF. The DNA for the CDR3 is TGTGCCAGCAGCTTGGGCCCCCAGGGAGAGCAGTACTTC.

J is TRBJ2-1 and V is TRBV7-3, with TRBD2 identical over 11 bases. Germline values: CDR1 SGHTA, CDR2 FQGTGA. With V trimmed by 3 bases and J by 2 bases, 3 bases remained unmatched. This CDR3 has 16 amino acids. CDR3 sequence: CASSFHSGRAYNEQFF. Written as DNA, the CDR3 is TGTGCCAGCAGCTTCCATAGCGGGAGGGCCTACAATGAGCAGTTCTTC.

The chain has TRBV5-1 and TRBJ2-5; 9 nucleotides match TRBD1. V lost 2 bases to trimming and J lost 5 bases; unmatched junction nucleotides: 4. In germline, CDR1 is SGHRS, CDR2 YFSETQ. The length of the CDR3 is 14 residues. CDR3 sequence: CASSLQGAVETQYF. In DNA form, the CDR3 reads TGCGCCAGCAGCTTACAGGGGGCGGTTGAGACCCAGTACTTC.

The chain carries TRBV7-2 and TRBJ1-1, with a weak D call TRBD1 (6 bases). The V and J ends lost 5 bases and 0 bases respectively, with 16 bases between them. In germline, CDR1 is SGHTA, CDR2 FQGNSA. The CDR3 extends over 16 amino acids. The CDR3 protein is CASSHARGAMNTEAFF. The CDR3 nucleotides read TGTGCCAGCAGCCACGCTCGGGGGGCCATGAACACTGAAGCTTTCTTT.

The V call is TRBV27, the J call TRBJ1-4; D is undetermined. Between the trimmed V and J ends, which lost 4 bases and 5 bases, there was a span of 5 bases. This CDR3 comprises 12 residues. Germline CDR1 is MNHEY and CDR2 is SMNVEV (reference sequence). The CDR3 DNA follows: TGTGCCAGCAGTTCCCGCAATGAAAAACTGTTTTTT. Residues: CASSSRNEKLFF.

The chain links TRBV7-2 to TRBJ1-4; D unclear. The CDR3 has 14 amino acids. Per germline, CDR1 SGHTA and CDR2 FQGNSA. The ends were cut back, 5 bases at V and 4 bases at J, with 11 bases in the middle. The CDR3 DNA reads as TGTGCCAGCAGCCTCGTGCACGGTAATGAAAAACTGTTTTTT. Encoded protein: CASSLVHGNEKLFF.

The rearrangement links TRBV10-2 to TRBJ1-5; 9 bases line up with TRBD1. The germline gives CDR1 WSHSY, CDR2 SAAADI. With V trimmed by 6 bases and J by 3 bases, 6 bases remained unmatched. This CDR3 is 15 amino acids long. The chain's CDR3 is CASRPGQGYNQPQHF. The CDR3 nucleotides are TGCGCCAGCAGACCGGGACAGGGATACAATCAGCCCCAGCATTTT.

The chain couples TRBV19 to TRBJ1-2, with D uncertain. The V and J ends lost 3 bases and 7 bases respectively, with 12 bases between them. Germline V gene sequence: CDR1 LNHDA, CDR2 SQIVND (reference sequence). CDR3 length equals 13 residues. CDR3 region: CASSMVQFFGYTF. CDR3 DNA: TGTGCCAGTAGTATGGTGCAGTTCTTTGGCTACACCTTC.